One and the same sample provided the 13 T cell receptor beta chains below, sequenced in a study of T-cell memory formation after mild COVID-19. Via MiXCR, TCRdb re-called the 5' RACE reads, giving one row per CDR3 protein. This sample has 450,000 to 650,000 distinct CDR3 sequences, with over 15% found just once. Material for sequencing was PBMCs or a T cell subset sorted from them (not recorded which). The receptor set was obtained from an adult woman who had mild COVID-19 (a few samples of this study predate the infection). Cell type and time point are not known.

The chain recombines TRBV7-8 with TRBJ2-5; no clear D gene. Trimming shortened V by 2 bases and J by 5 bases, and 12 bases separated the two germline ends. The V gene's germline CDR1 is SGHVS and CDR2 FQNEAQ. The length of the CDR3 is 14 residues. The CDR3 DNA reads as TGTGCCAGCAGCTTAATGGGTAGAAGGGAGACCCAGTACTTC. Translation gives CASSLMGRRETQYF. Together with reference TRBV7-8 and TRBJ2-5, the CDR3 gives the full variable domain: GAGVSQSPRYKVAKRGQDVALRCDPISGHVSLFWYQQALGQGPEFLTYFQNEAQLDKSGLPSDRFFAERPEGSVSTLKIQRTQQEDSAVYLCASSLMGRRETQYFGPGTRLLVL.

The chain combines TRBV10-3 with TRBJ2-3; TRBD2 aligns across 13 bases. CDR3 length: 17 residues. CDR1 and CDR2 from the germline V gene are ENHRY and SYGVKD. With 6 bases clipped from V and 0 bases from J, the junction kept 6 bases outside the gene matches. CDR3: CAISGTSGVTSTDTQYF. In DNA, the CDR3 is TGTGCCATCAGCGGGACTAGCGGGGTCACTAGCACAGATACGCAGTATTTT.

The chain links TRBV6-5 to TRBJ2-7, with D possibly matching TRBD1 (6 bases). CDR1 and CDR2 from the germline V gene are MNHEY and SVGAGI. There are 15 residues in the CDR3. Trimming took off 6 bases at V and 7 bases at J, with 22 bases between the two ends. This chain's CDR3 is CASRRSGTTFQEQYF. The CDR3 bases are TGTGCCAGCAGACGTTCCGGGACAACCTTCCAAGAGCAGTACTTC.

This clonotype was seen many times. The V call is TRBV3-1, the J call TRBJ2-3; 12 bases are a match to TRBD2. The length of the CDR3 is 19 residues. CDR1 and CDR2 from the germline V gene are LGHDT and YNNKEL (reference sequence). The V and J ends lost 0 bases and 0 bases, in that order; junction bases with no gene match: 7. The chain's CDR3 is CASSQDKRTSGISTDTQYF. DNA of the CDR3: TGTGCCAGCAGCCAAGATAAGAGGACTAGCGGGATTAGCACAGATACGCAGTATTTT.

This clonotype occurred a few times. The chain links TRBV20-1 to TRBJ2-3; D is perhaps TRBD2 (5 bases). The germline V and J ends were trimmed by 3 bases and 3 bases, with 16 bases remaining between them. This CDR3 comprises 15 residues. Per the germline V gene, CDR1 is DFQATT and CDR2 is SNEGSKA (reference sequence). The CDR3 loop reads CSASDRRKQTDTQYF. The CDR3, as DNA: TGCAGTGCTAGTGATAGGAGGAAGCAAACAGATACGCAGTATTTT.

The chain links TRBV24-1 to TRBJ2-7; 7 bases match TRBD1. J was trimmed by 6 bases and V by 5 bases; bases with no gene match: 6. There are 13 residues in the CDR3. Germline lookup yields CDR1 KGHDR and CDR2 SFDVKD. For the CDR3, the DNA is TGTGCCACCAGTGCAGGGGGAGAGGGCGAGCAGTACTTC. Translated: CATSAGGEGEQYF.

This clonotype was observed many times. Compared with germline, one end of the junction differs, possibly owing to a read error. This chain uses TRBV12-3 or TRBV12-4 with TRBJ1-2; 7 bases align to TRBD1. The CDR3 length is 12 residues. The CDR3: CASSPRQGGYTF. The CDR3 DNA follows: TGCGCCAGCAGCCCGCGACAGGGTGGCTACACCTTC.

This clonotype was seen ten or more times. CDR3 residues: CASSSGTGGTDTQYF. For the CDR3, the DNA is TGCGCCAGCAGCTCGGGGACAGGCGGCACAGATACGCAGTATTTT. The chain combines TRBV5-1 with TRBJ2-3; 8 positions agree with TRBD1. J lost 1 base, V lost 3 bases, and 4 bases had no gene match. This CDR3 is 15 amino acids long. The germline V gene encodes CDR1 SGHRS and CDR2 YFSETQ.

This clonotype occurred a few times. The rearrangement links TRBV5-1 to TRBJ2-1; D perhaps matches TRBD1 (7 bases). This CDR3 region has 16 residues. Trimming stripped 6 bases from V and 8 bases from J, with 24 bases between. CDR1 SGHRS and CDR2 YFSETQ come from the germline V gene. The CDR3 coding sequence is TGCGCCAGCACCTTTTACCGGGGGACAGAGTCGGATGAGCAGTTCTTC. Residues: CASTFYRGTESDEQFF. The complete variable domain, with remaining parts taken from reference TRBV5-1 and TRBJ2-1, reads KAGVTQTPRYLIKTRGQQVTLSCSPISGHRSVSWYQQTPGQGLQFLFEYFSETQRNKGNFPGRFSGRQFSNSRSEMNVSTLELGDSALYLCASTFYRGTESDEQFFGPGTRLTVL.

This clonotype was seen repeatedly, ten times or more. V gene TRBV5-1 combines with J gene TRBJ2-2; the D is unclear. The CDR3 runs 17 residues. The germline V and J ends were trimmed by 0 bases and 1 base, with 13 bases remaining between them. CDR1 and CDR2 (germline): SGHRS, YFSETQ. This chain's CDR3 is CASSLGPTRKNTGELFF. CDR3 bases: TGCGCCAGCAGCTTGGGGCCGACGCGGAAGAACACCGGGGAGCTGTTTTTT.

The rearrangement uses TRBV12-3 or TRBV12-4 and TRBJ2-7; D unclear. The V gene lost 4 bases and the J gene lost 7 bases, with 14 bases spanning the gap. The CDR3 runs to 13 residues. The CDR3 here is CASSSGPRREQYF. CDR3 DNA: TGTGCCAGCAGTTCCGGGCCCCGCAGGGAGCAGTACTTC.

This clonotype was picked up a small number of times. This chain links TRBV11-2 with TRBJ1-1, with D possibly TRBD1 on 5 matching bases. Trimming stripped 5 bases from V and 7 bases from J, with 20 bases between. The CDR3 has 15 amino acids. Looked up from germline, CDR1 is SGHAT and CDR2 is FQNNGV. The DNA for the CDR3 is TGTGCCAGCAGCGCGATCAGACAGAGGCGAATTGAAGCTTTCTTT. Amino acids: CASSAIRQRRIEAFF.

This clonotype was seen many times. The V gene is TRBV7-2, the J gene TRBJ1-1, with 9 positions matching TRBD1. V was pared by 1 base and J by 3 bases, with 15 bases of the junction left unmatched. The CDR3 has 19 residues. CDR1 and CDR2 (germline): SGHTA, FQGNSA. CDR3 coding DNA: TGTGCCAGCAGCTTAGGAAGGACAGGGGCCCGGGGTTGGGACACTGAAGCTTTCTTT. Amino acids: CASSLGRTGARGWDTEAFF.